Listed here are 6 T cell receptor beta chains from one sample, sequenced in a study of Ad26.COV2.S vaccination and SARS-CoV-2 variants. Indicated treatment: about 20 received Ad26.COV2.S at low or high dose, single or two shots; 5 received placebo; per-sample allocation not given. Each sample was drawn 63 days after the first injection (of vaccine or placebo). Produced via immunoSEQ multiplex PCR; TCRdb's table is partial and in-frame only. The table has 350,000 to 500,000 clones, 80% to 95% seen once. The source was peripheral blood, collected in a trial of Ad26.COV2.S vaccine versus placebo. These receptor sequences come from a person aged 18-60 years who received the Ad26.COV2.S COVID-19 vaccine or a placebo.

The chain links TRBV7-9 to TRBJ2-2; D might be TRBD1 (6 bases). This CDR3 has 13 residues. Germline CDR1 is SEHNR and CDR2 is FQNEAQ (reference sequence). V shed 10 bases and J shed 6 bases, with 15 bases lying between them. Here the CDR3 reads CATRAGDPGELFF. The CDR3 DNA reads TGTGCCACCCGGGCAGGGGACCCCGGGGAGCTGTTTTTT.

The V call is TRBV5-1, the J call TRBJ2-3, with 7 bases identical to TRBD2. This CDR3 comprises 16 residues. V trimming: 0 bases; J trimming: 3 bases; junction bases outside the gene matches: 7. Germline V gene data show CDR1 as SGHRS and CDR2 as YFSETQ. The CDR3 bases are TGCGCCAGCAGCTTGGACTCGGCTAGCGGAACAGATACGCAGTATTTT. It is translated as CASSLDSASGTDTQYF.

The rearrangement joins TRBV19 to TRBJ1-5; D not certain. The CDR3 loop spans 16 amino acids. Per the germline V gene, CDR1 is LNHDA and CDR2 is SQIVND (reference sequence). Trimming shortened V by 0 bases and J by 6 bases, and 15 bases separated the two germline ends. The CDR3 sequence: CASSIDEWLGPQPQHF. CDR3 bases: TGTGCCAGTAGTATAGATGAATGGCTCGGGCCTCAGCCCCAGCATTTT.

With regard to this clone: Additional DNA sequences in this sample encode the identical CDR3. This chain joins TRBV30 and TRBJ2-1, with no clear D. V lost 0 bases to trimming and J lost 8 bases, with 5 bases between them. The CDR3 length is 11 residues. CDR1 is GTSNPN, CDR2 SVGIG, per germline (reference sequence). In DNA form, the CDR3 reads TGTGCCTGGAGTGTTCTGGATGAGCAGTTCTTC. Residues: CAWSVLDEQFF. Combining the CDR3 with reference TRBV30 and TRBJ2-1 gives the whole variable domain SQTIHQWPATLVQPVGSPLSLECTVEGTSNPNLYWYRQAAGRGLQLLFYSVGIGQISSEVPQNLSASRPQDRQFILSSKKLLLSDSGFYLCAWSVLDEQFFGPGTRLTVL.

V usage is TRBV5-8 and J usage is TRBJ1-2; unclear D gene. This CDR3 is 14 amino acids long. From germline, CDR1 is SGHTS and CDR2 YDEGEE. V was shortened by 6 bases and J by 5 bases, with 17 bases between the two germline ends. The CDR3, as DNA: TGTGCCAGCATAATCGGGTGGGAGTTTTATGGCTACACCTTC. Translated, it gives CASIIGWEFYGYTF.

This clone has only one observation. The chain combines TRBV7-8 with TRBJ2-7, with D uncertain. Trimming left V 1 base short and J 7 bases short, with 20 bases between. Per germline, CDR1 SGHVS and CDR2 FQNEAQ. The CDR3 consists of 16 residues. The chain's CDR3 is CASSLVRGELLGEQYF. CDR3 bases: TGTGCCAGCAGCTTAGTGCGTGGGGAACTCCTGGGGGAGCAGTACTTC.